This T cell receptor (beta chain) was captured by sequencing in a study of CD8+ T cells in alopecia areata (dated by TCRdb to the late 2010s). For context, the study as a whole: Treated patients were enrolled in an open-label pilot trial of oral tofacitinib, 5 to 10 mg twice daily, for moderate-to-severe alopecia areata. Tofacitinib-treated patients had biopsies at baseline and at 4 and 24 weeks of treatment, with a later scalp biopsy in several patients. Tofacitinib was given for 6 to 18 months, followed by 6 months of follow-up off drug to assess delayed response and recurrence. Clonality in the scalp was compared among normal scalp (n=4), patchy alopecia areata scalp (n=8), and alopecia totalis/universalis scalp (n=8). In both human patients and the C3H/HeJ mouse model, the study applied high-throughput TCRbeta sequencing to look at T cell clonal expansion in alopecia areata. Disease severity in treated patients was measured with the SALT score, which quantifies the percentage of affected scalp surface area. TCRbeta CDR3 regions were amplified by immunoSEQ multiplex PCR with 35 Vbeta forward and 13 Jbeta reverse primers. RNA came from the PAXgene miRNA kit for fixed scalp, the miRNeasy kit for PBMCs, and the RNeasy kit for mouse skin. Human TCRbeta sequencing covered scalp tissue and sorted CD4+ and CD8+ peripheral blood T cells from patchy and totalis/universalis alopecia areata patients and healthy controls.

As concerns this clone: Its antigen remains undetermined. Within one base of it there is no much larger clone, and no base qualities were kept.

In light of the paper, this sample's time point label describes: less than five weeks on oral tofacitinib. The meaning of the sample's treatment or condition label: oral pan-JAK inhibitor, 5-10 mg twice daily. From alopecia areata patients, peripheral blood was collected along with lesional scalp punch biopsies. PBMCs were isolated by density centrifugation and stained for CD3, CD4 and CD8, after which CD4+ and CD8+ T cells were sorted on a FACSAria. Per the germline V gene (reference sequence), GTSNPN is the CDR1 and SVGIG is the CDR2. From its cysteine to its phenylalanine, the CDR3 spans 12 amino acids. Solely the CDR3 DNA is kept, with 36 bases framed from the first base. Compared with germline, V lacks 3 bases and J lacks 11 bases; bases without a gene match: 8. Libraries were made using the immunoSEQ multiplex PCR assay. RNA was extracted from all samples and reverse transcribed into cDNA as template for TCR sequencing. First-strand cDNA was synthesized using SuperScript III with a 2:1 mix of oligo-dT and random hexamers. A synthetic immune receptor repertoire was used to measure amplification bias, and any remaining bias was corrected computationally. As for how the authors treated the data: Raw reads were preprocessed to remove errors, and CDR3 was defined according to IMGT conventions as the region from the conserved cysteine to phenylalanine. Clonality was computed by normalizing Shannon entropy by log2 of the number of productive unique TCRs and subtracting the result from 1. CD4 or CD8 identity of scalp clones was inferred by cross-referencing scalp TCRbeta sequences with sorted blood CD4 and CD8 repertoires. What TCRdb holds here is the immuneACCESS table cut down to in-frame rearrangements. Part of the clones is not present; checked against another copy, under half of the missing clones reflect an unresolved V gene, and the others are unexplained. That table gives V, J and clone size, and the DNA gave D and trimming. For this sample there are about 220,000 clones; around three fifths appear just once. About 1.6% of the sample belongs to the ten largest clones.

General findings and caveats noted by the study authors: Unlike mouse skin, which is dominated by gammadelta T cells, normal human skin has resident alphabeta T cells that are also sequenced, and this complicates analysis of the scalp TCR repertoire. Many expanded lesional clones were found to persist in scalp and blood during tofacitinib treatment, and relapse after treatment cessation may be partly explained by this persistence. Scalp clonality and the number of expanded CD8+ clones among the top 100 scalp clones were significantly decreased by tofacitinib. Compared with normal scalp, lesional scalp had higher clonality and more expanded CD8+ clones, particularly in alopecia totalis/universalis, a pattern that suggests antigenic drive. Because the treated cohort was small and had just a single nonresponder, larger studies are needed to establish links between baseline CD8+ expansion and response. Shared TCR sequences between patients were less evident than in mice, which may be partly attributable to HLA diversity in the patient population.

The TCR originated in a human donor with alopecia areata. Recombination connected TRBV30 to TRBJ1-1; 8 central nucleotides agree with TRBD1. Sequenced here: CD4+ T cells sorted from blood, sampled at week 4, from a patient treated with tofacitinib. The bases read TGTGCCTGGAGGAGGACAGGGCTGGGTGCTTTCTTT. This encodes CAWRRTGLGAFF.